A selection of T cell receptor beta chains follows, all from one sample in a study of control samples from healthy donors and cancer patients. Only in-frame clones appear in the TCRdb table, and some are missing; sequencing was by immunoSEQ multiplex PCR. Of roughly 120,000 clones detected, just over 90% appear once; the ten largest clones hold about 4.2%. Sequencing used blood. The receptors were sampled from a human donor in good health. The donor label of this sample is uncertain. The CDR3 runs from the conserved cysteine through the conserved F or W. The D gene is left open where the match is weak. The size field is filled for only some rows; it gives once, few, many or a size class.

j_call | clone_size | v_call | d_call | cdr3_aa | cdr3_nt
TRBJ1-2 | few | TRBV19 | TRBD1 | CASSAGGGYTF | TGTGCCAGTAGTGCAGGGGGAGGCTACACCTTC
TRBJ2-6 | few | TRBV19 | NA | CASRQDPRATVLTF | TGTGCCAGTAGGCAGGACCCCCGGGCCACCGTCCTGACTTTC
TRBJ1-4 | once | TRBV5-6 | NA | CASSLNGRDIEKLFF | TGTGCCAGCAGCTTAAACGGCCGGGACATCGAAAAACTGTTTTTT
TRBJ1-1 | NA | TRBV25-1 | NA | CASSESPVNTEAFF | TGTGCCAGCAGTGAATCCCCAGTGAACACTGAAGCTTTCTTT
TRBJ1-5 | NA | TRBV19 | NA | CASSIRGEQPQHF | TGTGCCAGTAGTATCAGGGGTGAGCAGCCCCAGCATTTT
TRBJ2-1 | once | TRBV19 | NA | CASSISNRYNEQFF | TGTGCCAGTAGTATATCAAACAGATACAATGAGCAGTTCTTC
TRBJ2-3 | NA | TRBV5-6 | NA | CASSPSLGGPTDTQYF | TGTGCCAGCAGCCCGTCCTTGGGGGGCCCCACAGATACGCAGTATTTT
TRBJ2-3 | NA | TRBV7-9 | NA | CASSLRSGTGTDTQYF | TGTGCCAGCAGCTTAAGATCCGGGACGGGCACAGATACGCAGTATTTT
TRBJ1-2 | NA | TRBV6-5 | NA | CASLGQSNYGYTF | TGTGCCAGCCTAGGACAGTCTAACTATGGCTACACCTTC
TRBJ2-3 | NA | TRBV24-1 | TRBD1 | CATSGTGDKVSTDTQYF | TGTGCCACCAGTGGGACAGGTGACAAGGTTAGCACAGATACGCAGTATTTT
TRBJ1-1 | NA | TRBV6-1 | NA | CASSTRGANTEAFF | TGTGCCAGCAGTACCCGTGGGGCCAACACTGAAGCTTTCTTT
TRBJ2-1 | NA | TRBV6-4 | TRBD2 | CASSASGGADEQFF | TGTGCCAGCAGTGCTAGCGGGGGGGCCGATGAGCAGTTCTTC
TRBJ1-2 | NA | TRBV5-4 | NA | CASSPDSSGYGYTF | TGTGCCAGCAGCCCCGACAGTTCCGGCTATGGCTACACCTTC
TRBJ1-2 | NA | TRBV3-1/TRBV3-2 | NA | CASSPPGFGYGYTF | TGTGCCAGCAGCCCTCCCGGTTTCGGGTATGGCTACACCTTC
TRBJ1-1 | once | TRBV14 | NA | CASSRIRGRGGKMNTEAFF | TGTGCCAGCAGCCGTATCCGTGGTCGAGGTGGAAAGATGAACACTGAAGCTTTCTTT
TRBJ2-7 | few | TRBV5-6 | TRBD1 | CASSWARGHEQYF | TGTGCCAGCAGCTGGGCCAGGGGGCACGAGCAGTACTTC
TRBJ1-1 | NA | TRBV19 | TRBD1 | CASSIKTGTRGDTEAFF | TGTGCCAGTAGTATAAAGACAGGGACAAGGGGTGACACTGAAGCTTTCTTT
TRBJ1-6 | NA | TRBV7-6 | NA | CASSEQRDLGAPLHF | TGTGCCAGCAGCGAACAAAGGGACCTCGGGGCACCCCTCCACTTT
TRBJ1-2 | NA | TRBV25-1 | NA | CASRGTLGYYGYTF | TGTGCCAGCAGGGGCACCCTTGGCTACTATGGCTACACCTTC
TRBJ2-4 | NA | TRBV2 | TRBD2 | CASKSEPGLALAKNIQYF | TGTGCCAGCAAGAGCGAACCGGGACTAGCGTTAGCCAAAAACATTCAGTACTTC
TRBJ1-1 | NA | TRBV19 | NA | CASSPWEDRVRTEAFF | TGTGCCAGTAGTCCCTGGGAGGATCGGGTTCGCACTGAAGCTTTCTTT
TRBJ2-2 | NA | TRBV24-1 | NA | CATSDFFPGELFF | TGTGCCACCAGTGATTTTTTCCCCGGGGAGCTGTTTTTT
TRBJ1-1 | NA | TRBV12-3/TRBV12-4 | TRBD1 | CASSRQGPTEAFF | TGTGCCAGCAGCAGACAGGGACCCACTGAAGCTTTCTTT
TRBJ1-2 | NA | TRBV27 | NA | CASSSADFRGYTF | TGTGCCAGCAGTTCGGCTGACTTCCGTGGCTACACCTTC
TRBJ1-2 | NA | TRBV6-5 | NA | CASSLAGTLAGYTF | TGTGCCAGCAGTCTCGCCGGGACGTTGGCTGGCTACACCTTC
TRBJ2-7 | NA | TRBV27 | TRBD1 | CASSLYAGGYEQYF | TGTGCCAGCAGTTTATACGCAGGGGGCTACGAGCAGTACTTC
TRBJ1-2 | NA | TRBV11-2 | NA | CASRGGPNYGYTF | TGTGCCAGCAGGGGAGGCCCAAACTATGGCTACACCTTC
TRBJ1-3 | NA | TRBV27 | NA | CASSYPLDRYGNTIYF | TGTGCCAGCAGTTACCCCCTTGACAGGTACGGAAACACCATATATTTT
TRBJ2-7 | NA | TRBV30 | TRBD1 | CAWSTGNSYEQYF | TGTGCCTGGTCGACAGGGAACTCCTACGAGCAGTACTTC
TRBJ1-1 | NA | TRBV10-3 | NA | CAISESQGINTEAFF | TGTGCCATCAGTGAGTCGCAGGGGATAAACACTGAAGCTTTCTTT
TRBJ1-3 | NA | TRBV2 | NA | CASRLQGGKNTIYF | TGTGCCAGCAGGCTACAGGGTGGCAAAAACACCATATATTTT
TRBJ2-5 | NA | TRBV2 | TRBD1 | CASRLTGGVQETQYF | TGTGCCAGCAGGCTAACAGGGGGCGTTCAAGAGACCCAGTACTTC
TRBJ2-7 | NA | TRBV5-5 | NA | CASSYRQKYEQYF | TGTGCCAGCAGCTATCGACAGAAATACGAGCAGTACTTC
TRBJ2-3 | NA | TRBV20-1 | NA | CSARVPDGQSTDTQYF | TGCAGTGCTCGTGTTCCTGATGGACAGAGCACAGATACGCAGTATTTT
TRBJ1-1 | few | TRBV10-1 | NA | CASNNRANTEAFF | TGCGCCAGCAATAATAGGGCGAACACTGAAGCTTTCTTT
TRBJ1-1 | NA | TRBV2 | NA | CASRTGLLNTEAFF | TGTGCCAGCAGGACGGGACTCCTGAACACTGAAGCTTTCTTT
TRBJ2-5 | NA | TRBV10-3 | TRBD2 | CAISDLAGEGETQYF | TGTGCCATCAGTGACCTAGCGGGGGAGGGAGAGACCCAGTACTTC
TRBJ1-6 | NA | TRBV10-2 | NA | CASSGANSALHF | TGCGCCAGCAGTGGGGCAAATTCGGCCCTCCACTTT
TRBJ1-4 | NA | TRBV6-1 | NA | CASSERWDNGKLFF | TGTGCCAGCAGTGAAAGGTGGGACAACGGAAAACTGTTTTTT
TRBJ2-5 | NA | TRBV2 | NA | CASRTDRETQYF | TGTGCCAGCAGAACGGATAGAGAGACCCAGTACTTC
TRBJ2-5 | NA | TRBV7-8 | NA | CASSSRVVETQYF | TGTGCCAGCAGCAGCAGGGTTGTAGAGACCCAGTACTTC
TRBJ2-3 | NA | TRBV6-5 | TRBD1 | CASSPLDRADTQYF | TGTGCCAGCAGTCCACTGGACAGGGCAGATACGCAGTATTTT
TRBJ1-6 | once | TRBV2 | NA | CASIPGAREIPLHF | TGTGCCAGCATTCCAGGGGCCCGGGAAATCCCCCTCCACTTT
TRBJ2-1 | once | TRBV30 | NA | CAWRHPNSYNEQFF | TGTGCCTGGAGACATCCCAACTCCTACAATGAGCAGTTCTTC
TRBJ1-1 | NA | TRBV19 | TRBD1 | CASSMNRGRGYTEAFF | TGTGCCAGTAGTATGAACAGGGGCCGAGGGTACACTGAAGCTTTCTTT
TRBJ2-1 | NA | TRBV30 | NA | CAWGPYNEQFF | TGTGCCTGGGGACCCTACAATGAGCAGTTCTTC
TRBJ2-1 | NA | TRBV9 | NA | CASSVAGAGYNEQFF | TGTGCCAGCAGCGTCGCGGGGGCGGGGTACAATGAGCAGTTCTTC
TRBJ1-6 | NA | TRBV27 | NA | CASSLRGESYNSPLHF | TGTGCCAGCAGTTTAAGGGGGGAATCCTATAATTCACCCCTCCACTTT
TRBJ1-4 | NA | TRBV7-9 | NA | CASSLEDGGTNEKLFF | TGTGCCAGCAGCTTAGAGGACGGGGGGACTAATGAAAAACTGTTTTTT
TRBJ1-5 | NA | TRBV28 | NA | CASSFGRGFRQPQHF | TGTGCCAGCAGTTTCGGACGGGGTTTTCGTCAGCCCCAGCATTTT
TRBJ2-7 | NA | TRBV29-1 | NA | CSGSSGDEQYF | TGCAGCGGATCATCAGGGGACGAGCAGTACTTC
TRBJ1-2 | NA | TRBV14 | NA | CASSRQLSYGYTF | TGTGCCAGCAGCCGACAGCTTAGCTATGGCTACACCTTC
TRBJ1-3 | NA | TRBV14 | NA | CASSRRTLSRGNTIYF | TGTGCCAGCAGCCGAAGGACACTCTCTCGTGGAAACACCATATATTTT
TRBJ1-2 | NA | TRBV27 | NA | CASSLKGSSYGYTF | TGTGCCAGCAGTTTAAAGGGTTCAAGCTATGGCTACACCTTC
TRBJ2-3 | NA | TRBV5-1 | TRBD2 | CASSSASGITDTQYF | TGCGCCAGCAGTTCTGCTAGCGGGATCACAGATACGCAGTATTTT